The 26 T cell receptor beta chains given below trace back to one sample, sequenced in a study of blood T cell repertoires in COVID-19. Assay: immunoSEQ multiplex PCR; the TCRdb copy retains only in-frame clones and omits some. In the table there are approximately 120,000 clones, roughly 86% of which are singletons. The sample was peripheral blood. These receptors were taken from a human donor in a cohort sampled during active COVID-19.

The gene calls are TRBV6-5 and TRBJ2-1; D might be TRBD1 (5 bases). CDR3 size: 12 residues. From germline, CDR1 is MNHEY and CDR2 SVGAGI. The V and J ends lost 5 bases and 8 bases respectively, with 10 bases between them. This CDR3 is CASSTQGDEQFF. CDR3 sequence (DNA): TGTGCCAGCAGTACCCAGGGCGATGAGCAGTTCTTC.

V usage is TRBV12-3 or TRBV12-4 and J usage is TRBJ1-2; a possible D gene is TRBD1 (5 bases). Trimming took 4 bases from V and 0 from J, leaving 6 bases between them. The CDR3 sequence is 13 residues long. The CDR3 loop is CASSSTANYGYTF. CDR3 nucleotide sequence: TGTGCCAGCAGTTCGACAGCTAACTATGGCTACACCTTC.

V usage is TRBV4-1 and J usage is TRBJ2-3; TRBD1 matches 9 bases. Germline loops: CDR1 MGHRA, CDR2 YSYEKL. The ends lost 7 bases at V and 4 bases at J; junction bases unmatched: 9. The CDR3 consists of 15 residues. CDR3 region: CASTPRDRAADTQYF. CDR3 sequence (DNA): TGCGCCAGCACTCCCCGGGACAGGGCAGCAGATACGCAGTATTTT.

The chain joins TRBV11-2 to TRBJ2-7; maybe TRBD1 (5 bases). The CDR3 is 14 amino acids. The germline V and J ends were trimmed by 1 base and 7 bases, with 14 bases remaining between them. The germline CDR1 and CDR2 sequences are SGHAT and FQNNGV. CDR3: CASSLVQATREQYF. The CDR3 DNA is TGTGCCAGCAGCTTAGTACAGGCTACTCGGGAGCAGTACTTC. Complete variable domain (other parts from reference TRBV11-2 and TRBJ2-7): EAGVAQSPRYKIIEKRQSVAFWCNPISGHATLYWYQQILGQGPKLLIQFQNNGVVDDSQLPKDRFSAERLKGVDSTLKIQPAKLEDSAVYLCASSLVQATREQYFGPGTRLTVT.

The CDR3 protein is CASSPGGTGFEKLFF. CDR3 DNA: TGTGCCAGCAGCCCCGGGGGGACAGGGTTTGAAAAACTGTTTTTT. The chain has TRBV9 and TRBJ1-4; the match to TRBD1 covers 9 bases. This CDR3 has 15 amino acids. The V segment lost 4 bases and the J segment 7 bases; nucleotides outside the gene matches: 8. CDR1 is SGDLS and CDR2 is YYNGEE in the germline V gene.

This chain links TRBV5-1 with TRBJ2-5, with 10 bases matching TRBD2. CDR1 and CDR2 from the germline V gene are SGHRS and YFSETQ. The CDR3 totals 16 residues. J gave up 1 base and V 0 bases, and 3 bases lay outside the gene matches. This CDR3 reads CASSLVSGGRQETQYF. The CDR3 nucleotides read TGCGCCAGCAGCTTGGTTAGCGGGGGGCGCCAAGAGACCCAGTACTTC.

V usage is TRBV9 and J usage is TRBJ2-1; D not resolved. The CDR3 has 13 residues. Trimming stripped 0 bases from V and 7 bases from J, with 8 bases between. The V gene's germline CDR1 is SGDLS and CDR2 YYNGEE. CDR3 coding DNA: TGTGCCAGCAGCGTAGATCAGAAAAATGAGCAGTTCTTC. This sequence encodes CASSVDQKNEQFF.

This chain joins TRBV9 and TRBJ1-4; 7 nucleotides agree with TRBD1. Germline-derived CDR1 and CDR2 are SGDLS and YYNGEE. The CDR3 has 15 residues. Trimming removed 3 bases from V and 8 bases from J; junction bases left unmatched: 10. The chain's CDR3 is CASSALQGNYEKLFF. In DNA form, the CDR3 reads TGTGCCAGCAGCGCCCTACAGGGGAATTACGAAAAACTGTTTTTT.

The chain recombines TRBV18 with TRBJ1-1, with D possibly being TRBD1 (5 bases). The CDR3 has 15 residues. Trimming cost V 6 bases and J 4 bases, with 18 bases left between them. CDR1 and CDR2 (germline): KGHSH, LQKENI. CDR3 sequence (DNA): TGTGCCAGCTCCCTTGGGCAGGGAGGAATCACTGAAGCTTTCTTT. Translating it yields CASSLGQGGITEAFF. Full variable domain (missing parts from reference TRBV18 and TRBJ1-1): NAGVMQNPRHLVRRRGQEARLRCSPMKGHSHVYWYRQLPEEGLKFMVYLQKENIIDESGMPKERFSAEFPKEGPSILRIQQVVRGDSAAYFCASSLGQGGITEAFFGQGTRLTVV.

This clone was counted between two and nine times. The CDR3 nucleotides read TGTGCCAGCAGCCTTATTGGGAGCTCCTACGAGCAGTACTTC. It is translated as CASSLIGSSYEQYF. The chain links TRBV11-1 to TRBJ2-7, with TRBD2 as a possible D gene (5 bases). This CDR3 region has 14 residues. The germline V and J ends were trimmed by 5 bases and 0 bases, with 11 bases remaining between them. CDR1 SGHAT and CDR2 FQDESV come from the germline V gene (reference sequence).

The chain employs TRBV3-1 (or the pseudogene TRBV3-2) and TRBJ2-1; 11 nucleotides match TRBD2. In germline, CDR1 is LGHDT, CDR2 YNNKEL (reference sequence). This CDR3 comprises 16 residues. Trimming removed 2 bases from V and 3 bases from J; junction bases left unmatched: 3. The CDR3 reads CASSQSLAGGYNEQFF. CDR3 in DNA: TGTGCCAGCAGCCAATCTCTAGCGGGGGGCTACAATGAGCAGTTCTTC.

The V call is TRBV5-1, the J call TRBJ1-5; D remains ambiguous. This CDR3 is built from 13 residues. CDR1 SGHRS and CDR2 YFSETQ come from the germline V gene. V gave up 2 bases and J gave up 9 bases, with 12 bases separating them. The CDR3 DNA is TGCGCCAGCAGCTTTTCAGTGGAGGGGCCCCAGCATTTT. This sequence encodes CASSFSVEGPQHF.

The chain has TRBV7-9 and TRBJ1-3, with TRBD1 identical over 7 bases. Germline assignment: CDR1 SEHNR and CDR2 FQNEAQ (reference sequence). J gave up 4 bases and V 5 bases, and 14 bases lay outside the gene matches. This CDR3 spans 17 amino acids. CDR3 nucleotides: TGTGCCAGCAGCCTGAGGGGACAGTTGATCTCCGGAAACACCATATATTTT. As protein: CASSLRGQLISGNTIYF.

This clone was detected ten times or more. J is TRBJ1-2 and V is TRBV29-1, with D perhaps TRBD1 (5 bases). The CDR3 loop spans 12 amino acids. V was clipped by 4 bases and J by 2 bases, with 8 bases between them. CDR1 is SQVTM, CDR2 ANQGSEA, per germline. The CDR3 DNA sequence: TGCAGCGTTGGGACACCGAACTATGGCTACACCTTC. Its protein product is CSVGTPNYGYTF.

The rearrangement uses TRBV5-1 and TRBJ2-1; 11 bases map to TRBD2. In germline, CDR1 is SGHRS, CDR2 YFSETQ. This CDR3 has 15 amino acids. V lost 3 bases and J lost 5; bases outside the gene matches: 4. CDR3 sequence reads: CASSWPSGGNNEQFF. CDR3 in DNA: TGCGCCAGCAGCTGGCCTAGCGGGGGGAACAATGAGCAGTTCTTC.

The gene calls are TRBV4-1 and TRBJ1-2; possible D gene TRBD1, 6 bases. V lost 4 bases, J lost 4 bases, and 16 bases lay in between. Germline CDR1 reads MGHRA; CDR2 reads YSYEKL. The CDR3 sequence is 15 residues long. The CDR3 region is CASSLYKGEGYGYTF. The DNA for the CDR3 is TGCGCCAGCAGCCTATATAAGGGGGAGGGCTATGGCTACACCTTC.

This clone appeared a single time. The chain combines TRBV5-1 with TRBJ2-1; D possibly corresponds to TRBD1 (5 bases). The CDR3 has 15 amino acids. With 5 bases removed from V and 0 bases from J, the gap between germline ends came to 12 bases. CDR1 is SGHRS and CDR2 is YFSETQ in the germline V gene. As DNA, the CDR3 is TGCGCCAGCAGACAACAGGCAAGCTCCTACAATGAGCAGTTCTTC. It translates to CASRQQASSYNEQFF.

For this clone: Germline is not matched at one junction end, which may reflect a read error. This chain links TRBV29-1 with TRBJ2-1; TRBD2 is a possible D gene (7 bases). The CDR3 sequence is 15 residues long. Germline V lookup: CDR1 SQVTM, CDR2 ANQGSEA. CDR3 sequence (DNA): TGCAGCGTCGAAGGGGAGGGGGGGCCCGGCAATGAGCAGTTCTTC. This sequence encodes CSVEGEGGPGNEQFF.

CDR3 residues: CASTNTGAACNEQFF. Here the CDR3 DNA reads TGCGCCAGCACTAATACAGGGGCTGCTTGTAATGAGCAGTTCTTC. The chain is built from TRBV23-1 and TRBJ2-1; 7 bases align to TRBD1. TRBV23-1 is given ORF status, its function remaining uncertain. This CDR3 comprises 15 residues. V was clipped by 7 bases and J by 7 bases; unmatched bases: 13.

The chain recombines TRBV30 with TRBJ2-7, with D possibly being TRBD2 (6 bases). Trimming cost V 0 bases and J 1 base, with 22 bases left between them. Germline V lookup: CDR1 GTSNPN, CDR2 SVGIG (reference sequence). The CDR3 is 18 amino acids. This CDR3 reads CAWSVQGRRGGGSYEQYF. CDR3 nucleotides: TGTGCCTGGAGTGTTCAGGGAAGGAGGGGTGGTGGTTCCTACGAGCAGTACTTC. The whole variable domain, filled in from reference TRBV30 and TRBJ2-7, reads SQTIHQWPATLVQPVGSPLSLECTVEGTSNPNLYWYRQAAGRGLQLLFYSVGIGQISSEVPQNLSASRPQDRQFILSSKKLLLSDSGFYLCAWSVQGRRGGGSYEQYFGPGTRLTVT.

J is TRBJ2-1 and V is TRBV5-5, with 10 bases that match TRBD2. Germline loops: CDR1 SGHKS, CDR2 YYEKEE (reference sequence). J gave up 9 bases and V 1 base, and 7 bases lay outside the gene matches. CDR3 size: 15 residues. The CDR3 region is CASSLTSGGAGEQFF. CDR3 DNA: TGTGCCAGCAGCTTGACCAGCGGGGGGGCCGGTGAGCAGTTCTTC. The full variable domain, its missing parts supplied by reference TRBV5-5 and TRBJ2-1, is DAGVTQSPTHLIKTRGQQVTLRCSPISGHKSVSWYQQVLGQGPQFIFQYYEKEERGRGNFPDRFSARQFPNYSSELNVNALLLGDSALYLCASSLTSGGAGEQFFGPGTRLTVL.

This clone was seen more than once but under ten times. The chain recombines TRBV11-2 with TRBJ2-1; perhaps TRBD2 as D (6 bases). CDR1 is SGHAT and CDR2 is FQNNGV in the germline V gene. V was pared by 0 bases and J by 9 bases, with 15 bases between. This CDR3 region has 15 residues. In DNA, the CDR3 is TGTGCCAGCAGCTTAGATCGGTCGGGGCGGGGTGAGCAGTTCTTC. As protein: CASSLDRSGRGEQFF.

This clone was counted only a few times. V and J are TRBV4-2 and TRBJ1-3; 7 bases align to TRBD1. CDR3 length: 17 amino acids. V shed 2 bases, J shed 0 bases, and the junction held 7 bases outside the gene matches. Germline-derived CDR1 and CDR2 are LGHNA and YNFKEQ. In DNA form, the CDR3 reads TGTGCCAGCAGCCAAATCATGTCAGGGGGCTCTGGAAACACCATATATTTT. This encodes CASSQIMSGGSGNTIYF.

Only one count was recorded for this clone. The CDR3 DNA sequence: TGCGCCAGCAGCGTAGTCGGAGATACGCAGTATTTT. Its translation is CASSVVGDTQYF. The chain carries TRBV5-1 and TRBJ2-3; D not certain. This CDR3 is 12 amino acids long. Trimming stripped 4 bases from V and 5 bases from J, with 8 bases between. Germline V gene sequence: CDR1 SGHRS, CDR2 YFSETQ.

The V and J genes are TRBV27 and TRBJ2-3; D perhaps matches TRBD1 (5 bases). Trimming pared 2 bases from V and 8 bases from J, leaving 11 bases between. This CDR3 is built from 13 residues. Germline V gene sequence: CDR1 MNHEY, CDR2 SMNVEV (reference sequence). CDR3 nucleotide sequence: TGTGCCAGCAGTTTAGGCAGGGCGAGTACGCAGTATTTT. This codes for CASSLGRASTQYF.

The chain has TRBV6-6 and TRBJ2-7, with D possibly matching TRBD2 (6 bases). The germline CDR1 and CDR2 sequences are MNHNY and SVGAGI (reference sequence). Trimming stripped 4 bases from V and 6 bases from J, with 7 bases between. The CDR3 runs 11 residues. The CDR3 loop reads CASSFSGEQYF. CDR3 nucleotides: TGTGCCAGCAGTTTTAGCGGCGAGCAGTACTTC.